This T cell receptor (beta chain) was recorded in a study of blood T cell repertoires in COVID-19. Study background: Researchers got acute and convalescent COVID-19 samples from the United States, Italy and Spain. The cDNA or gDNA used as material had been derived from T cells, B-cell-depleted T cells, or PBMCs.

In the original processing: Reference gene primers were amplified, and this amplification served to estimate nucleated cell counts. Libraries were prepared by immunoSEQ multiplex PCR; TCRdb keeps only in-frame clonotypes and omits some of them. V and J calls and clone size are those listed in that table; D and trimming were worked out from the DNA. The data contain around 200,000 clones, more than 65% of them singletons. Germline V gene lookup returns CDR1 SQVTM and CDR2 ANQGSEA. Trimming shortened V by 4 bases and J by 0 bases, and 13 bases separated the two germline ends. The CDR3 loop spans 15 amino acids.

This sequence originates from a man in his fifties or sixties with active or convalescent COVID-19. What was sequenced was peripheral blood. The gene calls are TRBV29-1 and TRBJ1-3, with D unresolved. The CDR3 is CSVVSGVTSGNTIYF. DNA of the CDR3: TGCAGCGTTGTCTCCGGGGTGACCTCTGGAAACACCATATATTTT.